These T cell receptor beta chains were read from a single sample in a study of a mutant IDH1 vaccine in newly diagnosed glioma. For these receptors, no antigen is known. Here immunoSEQ multiplex PCR was the method, and the copy in TCRdb shows in-frame clones only, minus some. Of roughly 120,000 clones detected, 90% appear once; the ten largest clones hold 0.6% to 0.75%. The sample was PBMCs, taken from a glioma patient whose treatment included an IDH1 peptide vaccine. The receptors shown here come from a woman in her forties or fifties with glioma. The CDR3 runs from the conserved cysteine through the conserved F or W. D genes are given only for firm matches. Some rows mark clone size as missing; the rest say once, few, many or name a class of expanded clone.

TRBD1	16	TRBV5-4	NA	TRBJ1-4	TGTGCCAGCAGCCGCGGACAGGGGGCACATAATGAAAAACTGTTTTTT	CASSRGQGAHNEKLFF
NA	12	TRBV14	NA	TRBJ2-5	TGTGCCAGCAGCCAATGGGAAGAGACCCAGTACTTC	CASSQWEETQYF
NA	16	TRBV5-1	NA	TRBJ2-2	TGCGCCAGCAGCTTGGGGTGGGGAACGAACACCGGGGAGCTGTTTTTT	CASSLGWGTNTGELFF
NA	14	TRBV6-1	NA	TRBJ2-2	TGTGCCAGCAACCGACTAGGCAACACCGGGGAGCTGTTTTTT	CASNRLGNTGELFF
TRBD2	15	TRBV5-1	once	TRBJ2-7	TGCGCCAGCAGCTCGGGACTAGCGGGACCTTACGAGCAGTACTTC	CASSSGLAGPYEQYF
TRBD1	14	TRBV19	NA	TRBJ2-7	TGTGCCAGTAGGCCCGGGACAGGGGGCTACGAGCAGTACTTC	CASRPGTGGYEQYF
NA	15	TRBV4-2	NA	TRBJ2-7	TGTGCCAGCAGCCAAGCAATAGGCAACATCCACGAGCAGTACTTC	CASSQAIGNIHEQYF
NA	12	TRBV30	NA	TRBJ2-7	TGTGCCTGGAGTCCACAGGGGGGGAAGCAGTACTTC	CAWSPQGGKQYF
NA	14	TRBV7-9	NA	TRBJ1-3	TGTGCCAGCAGGTCGACAGTCTCTGGAAACACCATATATTTT	CASRSTVSGNTIYF
NA	11	TRBV15	once	TRBJ2-5	TGTGCCACCAGCGGCCACGAGACCCAGTACTTC	CATSGHETQYF
TRBD1	16	TRBV15	NA	TRBJ2-1	TGTGCCACCAGCAGAGGGGCCGGGACAGGGGGGCATGAGCAGTTCTTC	CATSRGAGTGGHEQFF
NA	14	TRBV11-2	NA	TRBJ2-7	TGTGCCAGCAGCCCTCGTGGGAGCTCCTACGAGCAGTACTTC	CASSPRGSSYEQYF
NA	13	TRBV18	NA	TRBJ2-7	TGTGCCAGCTCACCAAATCCCAGGGACGAGCAGTACTTC	CASSPNPRDEQYF
NA	15	TRBV19	NA	TRBJ2-1	TGTGCCAGTAGTATGGCTAGGAGCTCCTACAATGAGCAGTTCTTC	CASSMARSSYNEQFF
TRBD1	14	TRBV6-5	NA	TRBJ1-4	TGTGCCAGCAGCACCGGGACAGGGGTTGAAAAACTGTTTTTT	CASSTGTGVEKLFF
NA	14	TRBV28	NA	TRBJ2-5	TGTGCCAGCAGTTTAAGGGGACATGTTGAGACCCAGTACTTC	CASSLRGHVETQYF
NA	11	TRBV11-2	NA	TRBJ1-1	TGTGCCAGCAGCTTATATTCTGAAGCTTTCTTT	CASSLYSEAFF
TRBD1	15	TRBV28	NA	TRBJ1-1	TGTGCCAGCGCCCTCCCCCCAGGGGGGGACCTTGAAGCTTTCTTT	CASALPPGGDLEAFF
NA	14	TRBV19	NA	TRBJ2-1	TGTGCCAGTAGTATACCAGACTGGGGGAATGAGCAGTTCTTC	CASSIPDWGNEQFF
TRBD1	14	TRBV19	NA	TRBJ2-2	TGTGCCAGTATTCCAGGGGGCTACACCGGGGAGCTGTTTTTT	CASIPGGYTGELFF
NA	13	TRBV4-2	NA	TRBJ2-1	TGTGCCAGCAGCCAAGATGAAGCGAATGAGCAGTTCTTC	CASSQDEANEQFF
TRBD1	15	TRBV30	NA	TRBJ2-7	TGTGCCTGGGCCTTTTGGACAGGGTCCCCCTACGAGCAGTACTTC	CAWAFWTGSPYEQYF
NA	15	TRBV5-4	NA	TRBJ2-3	TGTGCCAGCAGCTTGGCGGGAGAAGGCACAGATACGCAGTATTTT	CASSLAGEGTDTQYF
NA	13	TRBV6-1	once	TRBJ2-7	TGTGCCAGCCTGTCTCGGGAATCGTACGAGCAGTACTTC	CASLSRESYEQYF
TRBD1	17	TRBV7-9	NA	TRBJ1-4	TGTGCCAGCAGCTCTGGGACAGGGGGAAAAACTAATGAAAAACTGTTTTTT	CASSSGTGGKTNEKLFF
NA	11	TRBV10-3	NA	TRBJ2-7	TGTGCCCCCAAGGGAGAATACGAGCAGTACTTC	CAPKGEYEQYF
NA	15	TRBV11-2	NA	TRBJ1-5	TGTGCCAGCAGCTTAGGGTGGGGTGGCAATCAGCCCCAGCATTTT	CASSLGWGGNQPQHF
NA	13	TRBV14	NA	TRBJ2-7	TGTGCCAGCAGCCCTTGGACAGCCTACGAGCAGTACTTC	CASSPWTAYEQYF
NA	14	TRBV5-1	NA	TRBJ2-7	TGCGCCAGCAGAAGTAGTCAGGTGTCCTACGAGCAGTACTTC	CASRSSQVSYEQYF
TRBD2	16	TRBV5-6	NA	TRBJ2-7	TGTGCCAGCAGCTTGGCCAGCGGGAGGGTCTCCTACGAGCAGTACTTC	CASSLASGRVSYEQYF
NA	13	TRBV13	NA	TRBJ2-1	TGTGCCAGCAGCTTGGTACGGAACAATGAGCAGTTCTTC	CASSLVRNNEQFF
NA	15	TRBV2	NA	TRBJ2-6	TGTGCCAGCAGCATAGGGAGATCTGGGGCCAACGTCCTGACTTTC	CASSIGRSGANVLTF
NA	11	TRBV28	NA	TRBJ2-7	TGTGCCAGTCGCCTCAGGTCCGAGCAGTACTTC	CASRLRSEQYF
NA	13	TRBV30	NA	TRBJ2-1	TGTGCCTGGAAAGCTAACACCCCGGGTGAGCAGTTCTTC	CAWKANTPGEQFF
NA	13	TRBV13	NA	TRBJ2-4	TGTGCCAGCACCGCGGGACGGAAAAACATTCAGTACTTC	CASTAGRKNIQYF
NA	11	TRBV7-9	NA	TRBJ2-5	TGTGCCAGCAGCTTAGCCCGTGGGCAGTACTTC	CASSLARGQYF
TRBD2	15	TRBV6-4	NA	TRBJ2-1	TGTGCCAGCAGTGCCCTAGCGGGAGGGTACAATGAGCAGTTCTTC	CASSALAGGYNEQFF
NA	14	TRBV2	NA	TRBJ2-4	TGTGCCAGCAGCGCAGGGACCGGTGAGGACATTCAGTACTTC	CASSAGTGEDIQYF
NA	12	TRBV18	NA	TRBJ2-3	TGTGCCAGCTCCCTCGGGACAGATACGCAGTATTTT	CASSLGTDTQYF
TRBD1	15	TRBV5-1	NA	TRBJ2-1	TGCGCCAGCAGCTTGGGGGACAGGGCCTACAATGAGCAGTTCTTC	CASSLGDRAYNEQFF
NA	12	TRBV29-1	NA	TRBJ2-2	TGCAGCGTGTTCAGGGTACCCGGGGAGCTGTTTTTT	CSVFRVPGELFF
TRBD1	14	TRBV11-2	NA	TRBJ1-4	TGTGCCAGCAGCTGGGGACAGCAAGGGGAAAAACTGTTTTTT	CASSWGQQGEKLFF
NA	17	TRBV18	NA	TRBJ2-7	TGTGCCAGCTCACCACGAAGGACAGCTCAGAACGTCTACGAGCAGTACTTC	CASSPRRTAQNVYEQYF
NA	14	TRBV5-1	NA	TRBJ1-4	TGCGCCAGCAGCGCTGGGGTGGGTGGTGAAAAACTGTTTTTT	CASSAGVGGEKLFF
NA	13	TRBV11-2	NA	TRBJ2-7	TGTGCCAGCAGCCCGAAGGGGGGCTACGAGCAGTACTTC	CASSPKGGYEQYF
NA	14	TRBV18	once	TRBJ2-3	TGTGCCAGCTCACCCGGAGCGAGCACAGATACGCAGTATTTT	CASSPGASTDTQYF
TRBD1	15	TRBV6-6	NA	TRBJ2-1	TGTGCCAGCAGTTCTGACAGGGGGGGATACAATGAGCAGTTCTTC	CASSSDRGGYNEQFF
NA	12	TRBV2	once	TRBJ1-2	TGTGCCAGCAGTCCGGGATTTGATGGCTACACCTTC	CASSPGFDGYTF
NA	14	TRBV11-3	NA	TRBJ2-7	TGTGCCAGCAGCTTAGGGCAGGGGCCCTACGAGCAGTACTTC	CASSLGQGPYEQYF
NA	12	TRBV19	once	TRBJ2-7	TGTGCCAGTAGTGAGGGTTCCTACGAGCAGTACTTC	CASSEGSYEQYF
NA	15	TRBV6-5	NA	TRBJ1-5	TGTGCCAGCAGCCCAACAGGGAGTAGCAATCAGCCCCAGCATTTT	CASSPTGSSNQPQHF
NA	11	TRBV18	NA	TRBJ2-3	TGTGCCAGCTCACCGGTAGATACGCAGTATTTT	CASSPVDTQYF
TRBD2	15	TRBV27	once	TRBJ2-7	TGTGCCAGCAGTCCCGGACTAGCGGGAGTTCGCGAGCAGTACTTC	CASSPGLAGVREQYF